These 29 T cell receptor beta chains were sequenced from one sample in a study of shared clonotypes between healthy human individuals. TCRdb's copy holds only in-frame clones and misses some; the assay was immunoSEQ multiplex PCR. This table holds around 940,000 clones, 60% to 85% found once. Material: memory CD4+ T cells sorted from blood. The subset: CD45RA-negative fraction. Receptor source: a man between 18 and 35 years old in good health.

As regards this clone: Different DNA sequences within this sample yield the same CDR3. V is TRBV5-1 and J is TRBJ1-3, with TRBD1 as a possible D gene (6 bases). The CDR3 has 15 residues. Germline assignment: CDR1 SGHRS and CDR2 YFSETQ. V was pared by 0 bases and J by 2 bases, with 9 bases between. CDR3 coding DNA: TGCGCCAGCAGCTTGGATACAGGGACTGGAAACACCATATATTTT. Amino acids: CASSLDTGTGNTIYF.

The CDR3 DNA sequence: TGTGCCAGCAGCCGTGGGGGCCAGACGTACGAGACCCAGTACTTC. Its translation: CASSRGGQTYETQYF. The chain is built from TRBV2 and TRBJ2-5, with a tentative D call TRBD1 (6 bases). This CDR3 is 15 amino acids long. Per germline, CDR1 SNHLY and CDR2 FYNNEI. V was shortened by 6 bases and J by 5 bases, with 19 bases between the two germline ends.

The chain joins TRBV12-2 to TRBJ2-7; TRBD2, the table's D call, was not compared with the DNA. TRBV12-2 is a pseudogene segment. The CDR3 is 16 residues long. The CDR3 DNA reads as TGTGCAAGTCGCTTATGCCGCGGGCGTAGCCCCTACGAGCAGTACTTC. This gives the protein CASRLCRGRSPYEQYF.

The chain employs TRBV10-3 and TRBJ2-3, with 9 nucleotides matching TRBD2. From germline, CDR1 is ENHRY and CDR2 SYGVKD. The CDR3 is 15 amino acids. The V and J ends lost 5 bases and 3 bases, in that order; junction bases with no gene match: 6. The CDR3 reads CAISLAGEGTDTQYF. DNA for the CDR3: TGTGCCATCAGTTTAGCGGGAGAGGGTACAGATACGCAGTATTTT.

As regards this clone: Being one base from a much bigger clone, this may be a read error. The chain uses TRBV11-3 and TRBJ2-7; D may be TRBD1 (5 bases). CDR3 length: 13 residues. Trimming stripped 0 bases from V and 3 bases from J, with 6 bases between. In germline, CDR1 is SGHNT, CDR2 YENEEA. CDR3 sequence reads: CASSLDRDYEQYF. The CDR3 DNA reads TGTGCCAGCAGCTTAGACAGGGACTACGAGCAGTACTTC.

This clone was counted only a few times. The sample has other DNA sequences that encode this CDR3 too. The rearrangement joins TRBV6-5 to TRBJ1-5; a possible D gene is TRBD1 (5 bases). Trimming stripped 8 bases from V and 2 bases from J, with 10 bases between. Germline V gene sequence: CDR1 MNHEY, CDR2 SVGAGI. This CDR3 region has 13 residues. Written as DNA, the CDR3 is TGTGCCAGCCGAAGAGGGGGCAATCAGCCCCAGCATTTT. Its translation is CASRRGGNQPQHF.

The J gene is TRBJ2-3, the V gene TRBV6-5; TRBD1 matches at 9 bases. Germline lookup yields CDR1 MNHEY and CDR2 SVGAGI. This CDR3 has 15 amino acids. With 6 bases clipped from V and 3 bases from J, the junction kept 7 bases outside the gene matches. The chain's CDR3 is CASRYRDRVTDTQYF. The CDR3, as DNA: TGTGCCAGCAGATACCGGGACAGGGTGACAGATACGCAGTATTTT.

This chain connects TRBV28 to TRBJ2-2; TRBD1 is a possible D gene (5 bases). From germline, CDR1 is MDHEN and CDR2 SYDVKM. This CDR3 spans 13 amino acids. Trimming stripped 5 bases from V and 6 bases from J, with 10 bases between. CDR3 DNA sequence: TGTGCCAGCAGTCTACAGGTTCCCGGGGAGCTGTTTTTT. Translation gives CASSLQVPGELFF.

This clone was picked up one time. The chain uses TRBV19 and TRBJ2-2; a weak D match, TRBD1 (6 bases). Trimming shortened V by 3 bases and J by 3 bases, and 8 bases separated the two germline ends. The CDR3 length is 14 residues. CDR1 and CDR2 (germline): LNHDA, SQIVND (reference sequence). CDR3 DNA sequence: TGTGCCAGTAGTATGTGGACAGACACCGGGGAGCTGTTTTTT. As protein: CASSMWTDTGELFF.

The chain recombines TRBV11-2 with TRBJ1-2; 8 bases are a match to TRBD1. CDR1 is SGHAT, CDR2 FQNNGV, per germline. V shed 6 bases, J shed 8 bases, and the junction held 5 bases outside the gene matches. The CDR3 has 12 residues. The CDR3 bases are TGTGCCAGCAGTCAGACAGGGGTGGGCTACACCTTC. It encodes CASSQTGVGYTF.

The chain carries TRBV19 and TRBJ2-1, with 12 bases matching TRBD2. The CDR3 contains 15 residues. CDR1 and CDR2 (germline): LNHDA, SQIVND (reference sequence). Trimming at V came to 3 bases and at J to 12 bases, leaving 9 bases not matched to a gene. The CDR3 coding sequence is TGTGCCAGTAGTATGTTGGGACTAGCGGGCCAAACGCAGTTCTTC. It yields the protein CASSMLGLAGQTQFF.

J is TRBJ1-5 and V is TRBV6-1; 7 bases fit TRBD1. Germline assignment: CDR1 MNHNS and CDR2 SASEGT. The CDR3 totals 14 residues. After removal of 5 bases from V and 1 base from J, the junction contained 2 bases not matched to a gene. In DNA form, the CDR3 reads TGTGCCAGCAGTAGACAGGGAAGCAATCAGCCCCAGCATTTT. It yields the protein CASSRQGSNQPQHF.

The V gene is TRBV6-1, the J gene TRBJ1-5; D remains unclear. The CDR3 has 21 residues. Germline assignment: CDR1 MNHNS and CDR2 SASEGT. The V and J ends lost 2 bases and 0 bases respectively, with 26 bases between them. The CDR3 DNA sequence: TGTGCCAGCAGTGAATTTGTGTTTTTGGGCAGTACAAAAAATAGCAATCAGCCCCAGCATTTT. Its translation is CASSEFVFLGSTKNSNQPQHF.

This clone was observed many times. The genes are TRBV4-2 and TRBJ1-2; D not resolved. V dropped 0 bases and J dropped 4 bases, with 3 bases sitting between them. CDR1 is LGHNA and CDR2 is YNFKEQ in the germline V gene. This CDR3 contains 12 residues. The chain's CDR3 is CASSQDAYGYTF. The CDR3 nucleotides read TGTGCCAGCAGCCAAGATGCCTATGGCTACACCTTC.

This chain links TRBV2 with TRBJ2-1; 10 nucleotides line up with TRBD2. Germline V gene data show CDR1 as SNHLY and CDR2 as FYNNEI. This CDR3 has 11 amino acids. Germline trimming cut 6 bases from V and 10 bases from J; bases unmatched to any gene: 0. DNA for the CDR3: TGTGCCAGCAGACTAGCGGGAGAGCAGTTCTTC. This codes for CASRLAGEQFF. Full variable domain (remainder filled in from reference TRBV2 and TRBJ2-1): EPEVTQTPSHQVTQMGQEVILRCVPISNHLYFYWYRQILGQKVEFLVSFYNNEISEKSEIFDDQFSVERPDGSNFTLKIRSTKLEDSAMYFCASRLAGEQFFGPGTRLTVL.

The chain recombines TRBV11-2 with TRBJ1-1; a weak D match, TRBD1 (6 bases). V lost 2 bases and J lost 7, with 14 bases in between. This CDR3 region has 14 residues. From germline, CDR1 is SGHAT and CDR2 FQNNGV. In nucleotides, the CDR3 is TGTGCCAGCAGCTTATTTGGCAGGGACAATGAAGCTTTCTTT. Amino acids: CASSLFGRDNEAFF.

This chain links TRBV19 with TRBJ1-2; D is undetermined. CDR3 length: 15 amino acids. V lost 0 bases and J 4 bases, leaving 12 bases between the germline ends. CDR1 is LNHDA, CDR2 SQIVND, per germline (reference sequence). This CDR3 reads CASSIDGSKAYGYTF. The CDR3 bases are TGTGCCAGTAGTATAGATGGTAGTAAAGCCTATGGCTACACCTTC.

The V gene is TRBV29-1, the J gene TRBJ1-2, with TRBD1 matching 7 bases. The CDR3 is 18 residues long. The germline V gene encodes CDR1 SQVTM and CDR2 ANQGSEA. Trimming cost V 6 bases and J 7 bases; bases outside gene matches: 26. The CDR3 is CSVHEGGRDSFYISGYTF. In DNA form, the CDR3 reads TGCAGCGTCCATGAGGGGGGCCGGGACAGTTTTTATATTAGTGGCTACACCTTC.

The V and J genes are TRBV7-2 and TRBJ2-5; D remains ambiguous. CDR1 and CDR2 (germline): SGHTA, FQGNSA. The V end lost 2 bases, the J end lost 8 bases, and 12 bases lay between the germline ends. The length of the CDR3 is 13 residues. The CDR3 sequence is CASSLLFGITQYF. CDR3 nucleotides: TGTGCCAGCAGCTTACTGTTTGGAATCACCCAGTACTTC.

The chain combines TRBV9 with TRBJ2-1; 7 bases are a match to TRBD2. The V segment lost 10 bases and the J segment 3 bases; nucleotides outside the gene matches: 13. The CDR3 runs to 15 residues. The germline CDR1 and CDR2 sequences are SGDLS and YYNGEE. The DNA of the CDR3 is TGTGCCTCGGTGGGGGGACTACCGAACTACAATGAGCAGTTCTTC. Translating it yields CASVGGLPNYNEQFF. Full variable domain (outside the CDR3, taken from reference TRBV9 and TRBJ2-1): DSGVTQTPKHLITATGQRVTLRCSPRSGDLSVYWYQQSLDQGLQFLIQYYNGEERAKGNILERFSAQQFPDLHSELNLSSLELGDSALYFCASVGGLPNYNEQFFGPGTRLTVL.

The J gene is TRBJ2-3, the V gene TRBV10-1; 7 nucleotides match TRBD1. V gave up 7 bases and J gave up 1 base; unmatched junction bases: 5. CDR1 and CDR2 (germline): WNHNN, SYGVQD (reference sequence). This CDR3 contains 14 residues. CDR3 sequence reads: CASNRGQGTDTQYF. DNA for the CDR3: TGCGCCAGCAATAGAGGACAGGGCACAGATACGCAGTATTTT.

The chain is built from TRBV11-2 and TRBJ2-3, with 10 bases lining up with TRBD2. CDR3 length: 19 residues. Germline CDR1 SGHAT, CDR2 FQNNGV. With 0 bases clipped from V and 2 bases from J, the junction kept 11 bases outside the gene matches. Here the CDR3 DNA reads TGTGCCAGCAGCTTAGATCTGGCGGCTAGCGGGAGTTTCACAGATACGCAGTATTTT. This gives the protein CASSLDLAASGSFTDTQYF.

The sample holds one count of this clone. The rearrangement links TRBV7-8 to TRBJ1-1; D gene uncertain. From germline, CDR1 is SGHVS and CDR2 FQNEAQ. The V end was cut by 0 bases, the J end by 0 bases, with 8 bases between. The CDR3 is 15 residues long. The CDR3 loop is CASSLAANLNTEAFF. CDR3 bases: TGTGCCAGCAGCTTAGCGGCGAACTTGAACACTGAAGCTTTCTTT.

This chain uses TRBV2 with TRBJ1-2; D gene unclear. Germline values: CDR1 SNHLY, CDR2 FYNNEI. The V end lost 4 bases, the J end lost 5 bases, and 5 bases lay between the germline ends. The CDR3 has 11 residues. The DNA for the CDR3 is TGTGCCAGCAGTGGAAAATATGGCTACACCTTC. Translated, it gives CASSGKYGYTF. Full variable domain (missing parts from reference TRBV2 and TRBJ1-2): EPEVTQTPSHQVTQMGQEVILRCVPISNHLYFYWYRQILGQKVEFLVSFYNNEISEKSEIFDDQFSVERPDGSNFTLKIRSTKLEDSAMYFCASSGKYGYTFGSGTRLTVV.

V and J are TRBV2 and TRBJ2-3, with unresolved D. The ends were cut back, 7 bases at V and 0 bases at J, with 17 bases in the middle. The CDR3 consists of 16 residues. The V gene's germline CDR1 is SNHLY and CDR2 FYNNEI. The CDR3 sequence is CASNEARVASTDTQYF. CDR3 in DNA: TGTGCCAGCAACGAAGCTAGAGTAGCTAGCACAGATACGCAGTATTTT.

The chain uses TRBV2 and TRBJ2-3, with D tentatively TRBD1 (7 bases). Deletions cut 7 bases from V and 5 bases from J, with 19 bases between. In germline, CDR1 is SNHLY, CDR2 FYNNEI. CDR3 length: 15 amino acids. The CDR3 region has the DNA TGTGCCAGCATGCCCGCGGGGACAGAGTTAGATACGCAGTATTTT. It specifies CASMPAGTELDTQYF.

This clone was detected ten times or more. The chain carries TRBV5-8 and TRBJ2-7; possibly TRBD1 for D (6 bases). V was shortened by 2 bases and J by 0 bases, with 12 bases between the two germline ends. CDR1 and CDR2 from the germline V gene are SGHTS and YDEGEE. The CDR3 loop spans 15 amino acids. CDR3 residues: CASSFGTKHSYEQYF. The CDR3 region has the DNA TGTGCCAGCAGCTTCGGGACAAAACACTCCTACGAGCAGTACTTC.

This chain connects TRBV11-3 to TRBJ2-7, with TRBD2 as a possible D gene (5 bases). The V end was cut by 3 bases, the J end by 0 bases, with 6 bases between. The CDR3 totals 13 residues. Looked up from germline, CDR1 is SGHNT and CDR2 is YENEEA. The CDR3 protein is CASSFGDSYEQYF. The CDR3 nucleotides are TGTGCCAGCAGCTTCGGGGACTCCTACGAGCAGTACTTC.

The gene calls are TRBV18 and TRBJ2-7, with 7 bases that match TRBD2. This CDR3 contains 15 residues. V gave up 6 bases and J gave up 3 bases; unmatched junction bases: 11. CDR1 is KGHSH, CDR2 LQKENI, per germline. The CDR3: CASSANGGNGYEQYF. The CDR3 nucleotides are TGTGCCAGCTCCGCAAACGGGGGGAATGGCTACGAGCAGTACTTC.